This T cell receptor (beta chain) stems from a study of control samples from healthy donors and cancer patients. The V gene lost 5 bases and the J gene lost 6 bases, with 9 bases spanning the gap. The CDR3 extends over 12 amino acids. TCRdb's table, derived via immunoSEQ multiplex PCR, lists solely in-frame clones and lacks some. The sample consists of almost 90,000 clones, more than 75% of them appearing once. The source material was blood. This chain connects TRBV12-3 or TRBV12-4 to TRBJ2-3; D unclear. This sequence originates from a woman in her forties in good health. CDR3 nucleotides: TGTGCCAGCAGTCTAAACTTGGATACGCAGTATTTT. As protein: CASSLNLDTQYF.